These 6 T cell receptor beta chains originate from one sample sequenced in a study of blood T cell repertoires in COVID-19. Repertoires were generated with immunoSEQ multiplex PCR, while TCRdb's copy carries only in-frame clones and drops some. In the table there are roughly 260,000 clones, 88% of which are singletons. Sample: peripheral blood. These receptors were taken from a man in his sixties who had recovered from COVID-19.

The J gene is TRBJ2-5, the V gene TRBV3-1 (or the pseudogene TRBV3-2); D gene ambiguous. The CDR3 totals 12 residues. Per the germline V gene, CDR1 is LGHDT and CDR2 is YNNKEL (reference sequence). Trimming removed 1 base from V and 7 bases from J, with 7 bases in between. DNA of the CDR3: TGTGCCAGCAGCCAAGGAACCAGGACCCAGTACTTC. Its protein product is CASSQGTRTQYF.

The chain carries TRBV4-2 and TRBJ2-2; TRBD1 aligns across 12 bases. The CDR3 extends over 16 amino acids. V gave up 4 bases and J gave up 5 bases; unmatched junction bases: 5. CDR1 LGHNA and CDR2 YNFKEQ come from the germline V gene. CDR3 in amino acids: CASSRGTGGETGELFF. The CDR3 region has the DNA TGTGCCAGCAGCCGCGGGACAGGGGGCGAAACCGGGGAGCTGTTTTTT.

This clone was picked up one time. CDR3 DNA sequence: TGTGCCAGCAGCTTGTGGGCCATGAACACTGAAGCTTTCTTT. Its translation: CASSLWAMNTEAFF. The chain recombines TRBV5-8 with TRBJ1-1; D unresolved. The CDR3 is 14 residues long. Germline CDR1 is SGHTS and CDR2 is YDEGEE. The V end lost 1 base, the J end lost 0 bases, and 7 bases lay between the germline ends.

This chain connects TRBV5-1 to TRBJ2-3, with 11 bases matching TRBD1. Germline V gene lookup returns CDR1 SGHRS and CDR2 YFSETQ. The CDR3 has 13 residues. V trimming: 9 bases; J trimming: 5 bases; junction bases outside the gene matches: 5. CDR3 protein: CATGQGAKDTQYF. In DNA, the CDR3 is TGCGCCACCGGACAGGGGGCTAAAGATACGCAGTATTTT.

The rearrangement uses TRBV3-1 (or the pseudogene TRBV3-2) and TRBJ2-3; 16 bases align to TRBD2. Germline CDR1 LGHDT, CDR2 YNNKEL (reference sequence). The ends lost 0 bases at V and 4 bases at J; junction bases unmatched: 4. The CDR3 contains 18 residues. CDR3 residues: CASSQEGLAGGSADTQYF. The DNA of the CDR3 is TGTGCCAGCAGCCAAGAGGGACTAGCGGGGGGGAGTGCAGATACGCAGTATTTT.

The chain joins TRBV24-1 to TRBJ1-2; 7 bases are shared with TRBD1. The CDR3 runs to 15 residues. CDR1 and CDR2 (germline): KGHDR, SFDVKD. Trimming cost V 2 bases and J 7 bases; bases outside gene matches: 9. CDR3 nucleotide sequence: TGTGCCACCAGTGATTCCAACAGGGGAGAGGGTGGCTACACCTTC. Residues: CATSDSNRGEGGYTF.